The 14 T cell receptor beta chains reported below all come from one sample, sequenced in a study of T-cell memory formation after mild COVID-19. TCRdb used MiXCR to reprocess the 5' RACE reads, holding one entry per CDR3 protein. The top ten hold 12% of the sample, which has 550,000 to 700,000 distinct CDR3 sequences, about a sixth seen once. The sequenced sample was PBMCs or a T cell subset sorted from them (not recorded which). The receptors shown here come from an adult woman who had mild COVID-19 (a few samples of this study predate the infection). Cell type and time point are not known.

The chain uses TRBV5-1 and TRBJ2-7; 10 positions agree with TRBD2. The ends lost 4 bases at V and 0 bases at J; junction bases unmatched: 7. This CDR3 contains 16 residues. The germline CDR1 and CDR2 sequences are SGHRS and YFSETQ. The CDR3 is CASSPDGLAASYEQYF. The CDR3 DNA sequence: TGCGCCAGCAGCCCAGACGGACTAGCGGCCTCCTACGAGCAGTACTTC.

This chain joins TRBV5-1 and TRBJ2-5, with 10 nucleotides matching TRBD2. J gave up 4 bases and V 5 bases, and 2 bases lay outside the gene matches. This CDR3 is built from 13 residues. Per the germline V gene, CDR1 is SGHRS and CDR2 is YFSETQ. The CDR3 sequence: CASRLAGRETQYF. The CDR3, as DNA: TGCGCCAGCAGACTAGCGGGAAGAGAGACCCAGTACTTC.

This clonotype was seen more than once but under ten times. The chain combines TRBV5-1 with TRBJ1-1; 8 bases match TRBD1. Germline CDR1 SGHRS, CDR2 YFSETQ. The V gene end was trimmed by 2 bases and the J gene end by 5 bases; junction bases not matched to a gene: 8. This CDR3 is 15 amino acids long. For the CDR3, the DNA is TGCGCCAGCAGCTTCCCAGGACAGGGTTTAACTGAAGCTTTCTTT. It is translated as CASSFPGQGLTEAFF.

The chain uses TRBV27 and TRBJ2-1, with D possibly being TRBD2 (6 bases). This CDR3 comprises 13 residues. Trimming removed 3 bases from V and 12 bases from J, with 15 bases in between. Germline assignment: CDR1 MNHEY and CDR2 SMNVEV (reference sequence). Written as DNA, the CDR3 is TGTGCCAGCAGTTTGAGTGTCGCGGGACGGCAGTTCTTC. Its translation is CASSLSVAGRQFF.

The chain links TRBV5-1 to TRBJ2-1, with D maybe TRBD2 (6 bases). Trimming took off 5 bases at V and 2 bases at J, with 11 bases between the two ends. The CDR3 totals 14 residues. Germline-derived CDR1 and CDR2 are SGHRS and YFSETQ. CDR3 in DNA: TGCGCCAGCAGGGCTACTAGCCCCTACAATGAGCAGTTCTTC. It encodes CASRATSPYNEQFF.

The V call is TRBV4-1, the J call TRBJ1-2, with a weak D call TRBD1 (5 bases). CDR1 MGHRA and CDR2 YSYEKL come from the germline V gene. The CDR3 loop spans 15 amino acids. With 0 bases removed from V and 8 bases from J, the gap between germline ends came to 16 bases. CDR3 sequence (DNA): TGCGCCAGCAGCCAAGATCCTGCGACGCGGGGCGGCTACACCTTC. Amino acids: CASSQDPATRGGYTF.

The chain recombines TRBV7-9 with TRBJ1-1; D is uncertain. Germline assignment: CDR1 SEHNR and CDR2 FQNEAQ (reference sequence). V shed 4 bases and J shed 4 bases, with 10 bases lying between them. This CDR3 contains 13 residues. The CDR3 bases are TGTGCCAGCAGCTACGGGGTGAGCACTGAAGCTTTCTTT. This translates into CASSYGVSTEAFF.

A few counts support this clonotype. The genes are TRBV25-1 and TRBJ1-5; D gene ambiguous. The V gene lost 4 bases and the J gene lost 4 bases, with 5 bases spanning the gap. This CDR3 is built from 12 residues. Germline V gives CDR1 MGHDK, CDR2 SYGVNS. CDR3 sequence (DNA): TGTGCCAGCAGTGCCGTTAATCAGCCCCAGCATTTT. Translation gives CASSAVNQPQHF.

This clonotype was seen ten or more times. This chain joins TRBV7-2 and TRBJ2-2; D is ambiguous. The CDR3 consists of 14 residues. The germline V gene encodes CDR1 SGHTA and CDR2 FQGNSA. V lost 3 bases and J 0 bases, leaving 5 bases between the germline ends. The CDR3 coding sequence is TGTGCCAGCAGCTTTACGGCGAACACCGGGGAGCTGTTTTTT. This translates into CASSFTANTGELFF.

J is TRBJ2-7 and V is TRBV7-9, with 7 positions matching TRBD2. The ends lost 0 bases at V and 7 bases at J; junction bases unmatched: 9. The germline V gene has CDR1 SEHNR and CDR2 FQNEAQ (reference sequence). The CDR3 is 15 residues long. For the CDR3, the DNA is TGTGCCAGCAGCTTAGCGGGCAGGGAGGGTTTGGAGCAGTACTTC. Translated: CASSLAGREGLEQYF.

V usage is TRBV12-3 or TRBV12-4 and J usage is TRBJ2-3; D remains unclear. CDR3 length: 16 residues. Trimming took off 2 bases at V and 0 bases at J, with 12 bases between the two ends. CDR3 sequence: CASSLLRRTSTDTQYF. DNA for the CDR3: TGTGCCAGCAGTTTACTACGTCGCACTAGCACAGATACGCAGTATTTT.

The chain combines TRBV9 with TRBJ2-7, with 7 bases aligning to TRBD1. The germline gives CDR1 SGDLS, CDR2 YYNGEE. Trimming cost V 2 bases and J 6 bases; bases outside gene matches: 8. This CDR3 spans 14 amino acids. The CDR3 sequence: CASSVGGTVSEQYF. CDR3 nucleotide sequence: TGTGCCAGCAGCGTCGGTGGGACAGTATCCGAGCAGTACTTC.

Many counts were recorded for this clonotype. The rearrangement links TRBV5-4 to TRBJ1-1; TRBD1 matches 11 bases. This CDR3 has 17 residues. Germline CDR1 reads SGHNT; CDR2 reads YYREEE (reference sequence). V shed 0 bases and J 5 bases; nucleotides not matched to a gene: 9. CDR3 amino acids: CASSLGTPGQGGTEAFF. CDR3 nucleotide sequence: TGTGCCAGCAGCTTGGGGACTCCGGGACAGGGGGGTACTGAAGCTTTCTTT. The full variable domain, in which reference TRBV5-4 and TRBJ1-1 provide the parts outside the CDR3, is ETGVTQSPTHLIKTRGQQVTLRCSSQSGHNTVSWYQQALGQGPQFIFQYYREEENGRGNFPPRFSGLQFPNYSSELNVNALELDDSALYLCASSLGTPGQGGTEAFFGQGTRLTVV.

This clonotype was seen ten or more times. This chain joins TRBV7-2 and TRBJ2-2; no clear D gene. This CDR3 spans 12 amino acids. CDR1 SGHTA and CDR2 FQGNSA come from the germline V gene. Trimming pared 1 base from V and 6 bases from J, leaving 3 bases between. CDR3 nucleotides: TGTGCCAGCAGCTTAGTCCCCGGGGAGCTGTTTTTT. Protein product: CASSLVPGELFF.